This record concerns one T cell receptor (beta chain) sequence. Its target is unknown. Profiled with immunoSEQ multiplex PCR; TCRdb holds only in-frame clones, not every one. The table has about 980,000 clones, over 60% seen once. The record originates from a study of shared clonotypes between healthy human individuals. The CDR3 contains 12 residues. Deletions cut 5 bases from V and 0 bases from J, with 2 bases between. In germline, CDR1 is SNHLY, CDR2 FYNNEI. Study-level results: Clonotype sharing among the donors was expected to vary with sequencing depth.

The receptor comes from a man aged 18 to 29 in good health. The chain joins TRBV2 to TRBJ1-3; D is unresolved. The material sequenced was memory CD4+ T cells sorted from blood. Subset given: CD45RA-negative fraction. In DNA form, the CDR3 reads TGTGCCAGCAGTACCTCTGGAAACACCATATATTTT. This gives the protein CASSTSGNTIYF.